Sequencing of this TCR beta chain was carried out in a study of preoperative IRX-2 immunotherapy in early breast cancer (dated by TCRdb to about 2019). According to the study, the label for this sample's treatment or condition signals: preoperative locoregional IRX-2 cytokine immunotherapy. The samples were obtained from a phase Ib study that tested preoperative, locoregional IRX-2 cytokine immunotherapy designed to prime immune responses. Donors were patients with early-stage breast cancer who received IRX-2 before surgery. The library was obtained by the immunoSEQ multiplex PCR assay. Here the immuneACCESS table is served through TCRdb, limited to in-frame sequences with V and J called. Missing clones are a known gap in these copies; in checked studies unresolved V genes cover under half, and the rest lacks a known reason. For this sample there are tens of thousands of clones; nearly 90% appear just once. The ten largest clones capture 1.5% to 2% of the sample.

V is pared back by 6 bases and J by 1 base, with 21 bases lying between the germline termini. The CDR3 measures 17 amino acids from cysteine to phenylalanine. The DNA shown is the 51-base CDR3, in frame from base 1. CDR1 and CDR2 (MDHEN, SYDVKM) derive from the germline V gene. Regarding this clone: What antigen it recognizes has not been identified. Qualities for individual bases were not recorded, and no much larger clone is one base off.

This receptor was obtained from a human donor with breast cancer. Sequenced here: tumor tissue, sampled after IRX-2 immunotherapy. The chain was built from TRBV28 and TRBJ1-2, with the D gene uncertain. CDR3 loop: CASSLVPVITNNYGYTF. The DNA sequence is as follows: TGTGCCAGCAGCCTGGTACCGGTCATAACTAATAACTATGGCTACACCTTC.